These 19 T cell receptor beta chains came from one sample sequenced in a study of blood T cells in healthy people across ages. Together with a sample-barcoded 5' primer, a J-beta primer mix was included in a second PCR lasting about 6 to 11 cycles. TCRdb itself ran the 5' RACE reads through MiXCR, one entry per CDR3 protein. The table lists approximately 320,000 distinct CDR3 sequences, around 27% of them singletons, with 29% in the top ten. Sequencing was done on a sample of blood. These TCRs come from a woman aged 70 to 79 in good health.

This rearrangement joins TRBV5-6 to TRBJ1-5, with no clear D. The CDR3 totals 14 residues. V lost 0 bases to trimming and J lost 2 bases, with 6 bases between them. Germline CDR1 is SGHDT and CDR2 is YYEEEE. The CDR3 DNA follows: TGTGCCAGCAGCTTGGTGACACGCAATCAGCCCCAGCATTTT. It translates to CASSLVTRNQPQHF.

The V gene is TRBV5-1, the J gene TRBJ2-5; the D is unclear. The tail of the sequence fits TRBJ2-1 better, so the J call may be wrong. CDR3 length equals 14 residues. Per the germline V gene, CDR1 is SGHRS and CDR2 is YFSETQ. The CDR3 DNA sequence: TGCGCCAGCAGCTTAGGGCTAACGCCTAATGAGCAGTTCTTC. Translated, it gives CASSLGLTPNEQFF.

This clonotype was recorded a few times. The CDR3, as DNA: TGTGCCATCAGAGGGGACAGGGGGTCCTACGAGCAGTACTTC. Its protein product is CAIRGDRGSYEQYF. The genes are TRBV10-3 and TRBJ2-7; TRBD1 matches at 11 bases. With V trimmed by 6 bases and J by 1 base, 2 bases remained unmatched. There are 14 residues in the CDR3. Germline loops: CDR1 ENHRY, CDR2 SYGVKD.

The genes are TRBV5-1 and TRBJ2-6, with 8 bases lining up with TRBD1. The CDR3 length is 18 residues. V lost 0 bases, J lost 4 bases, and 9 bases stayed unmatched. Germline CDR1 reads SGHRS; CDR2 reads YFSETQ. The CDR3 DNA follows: TGCGCCAGCAGCTTGGGTCCTCAGGGGGCGCAAGGGGCCAACGTCCTGACTTTC. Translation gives CASSLGPQGAQGANVLTF.

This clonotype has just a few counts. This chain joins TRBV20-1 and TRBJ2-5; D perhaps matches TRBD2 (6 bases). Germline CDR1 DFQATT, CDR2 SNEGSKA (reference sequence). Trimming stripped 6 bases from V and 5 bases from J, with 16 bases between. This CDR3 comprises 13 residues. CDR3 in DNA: TGCAGTGCAACTAGCCCCCCCAAGGAGACCCAGTACTTC. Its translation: CSATSPPKETQYF.

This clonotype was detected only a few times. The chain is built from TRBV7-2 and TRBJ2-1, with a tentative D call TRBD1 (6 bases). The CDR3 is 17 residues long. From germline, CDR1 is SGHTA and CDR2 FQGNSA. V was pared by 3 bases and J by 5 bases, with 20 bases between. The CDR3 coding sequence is TGTGCCAGCAGCTTTTATGTGGGGGCAGGGCCCAACAATGAGCAGTTCTTC. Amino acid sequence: CASSFYVGAGPNNEQFF.

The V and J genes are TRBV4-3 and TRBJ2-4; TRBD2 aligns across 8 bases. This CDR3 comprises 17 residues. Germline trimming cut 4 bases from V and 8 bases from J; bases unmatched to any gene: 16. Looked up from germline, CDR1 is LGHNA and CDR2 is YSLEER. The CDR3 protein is CASSPRGGPGPPDIQYF. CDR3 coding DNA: TGCGCCAGCAGCCCTCGGGGGGGGCCAGGACCTCCGGACATTCAGTACTTC.

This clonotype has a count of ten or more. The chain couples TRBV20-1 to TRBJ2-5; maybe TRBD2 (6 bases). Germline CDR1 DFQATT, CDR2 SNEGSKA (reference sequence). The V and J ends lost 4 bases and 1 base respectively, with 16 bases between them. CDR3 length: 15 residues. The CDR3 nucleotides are TGCAGTGCTAAGTTTGCGATTAGCGGCCAAGAGACCCAGTACTTC. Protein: CSAKFAISGQETQYF.

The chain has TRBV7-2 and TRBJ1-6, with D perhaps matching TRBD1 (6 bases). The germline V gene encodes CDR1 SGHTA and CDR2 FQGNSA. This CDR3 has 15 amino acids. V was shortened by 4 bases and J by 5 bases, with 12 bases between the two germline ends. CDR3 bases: TGTGCCAGCAGCTCCCGAAGGGGGAATAATTCACCCCTCCACTTT. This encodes CASSSRRGNNSPLHF.

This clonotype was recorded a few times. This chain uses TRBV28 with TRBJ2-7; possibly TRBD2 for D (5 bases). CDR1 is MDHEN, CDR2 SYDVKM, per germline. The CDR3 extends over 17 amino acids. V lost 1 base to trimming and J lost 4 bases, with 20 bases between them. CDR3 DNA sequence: TGTGCCAGCAGTTTATATGGGTACAGAGAGGGTCTATACGAGCAGTACTTC. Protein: CASSLYGYREGLYEQYF.

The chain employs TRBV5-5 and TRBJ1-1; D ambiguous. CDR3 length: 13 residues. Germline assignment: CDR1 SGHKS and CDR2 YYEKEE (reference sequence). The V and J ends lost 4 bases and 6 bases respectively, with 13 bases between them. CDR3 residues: CASSQITGAEAFF. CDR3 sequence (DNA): TGTGCCAGCAGCCAAATAACGGGAGCTGAAGCTTTCTTT.

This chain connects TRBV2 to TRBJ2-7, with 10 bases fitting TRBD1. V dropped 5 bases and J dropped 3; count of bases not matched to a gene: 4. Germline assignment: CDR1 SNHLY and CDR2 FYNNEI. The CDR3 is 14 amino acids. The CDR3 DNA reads TGTGCCAGCAGTAAGGGACAGGGGATCTACGAGCAGTACTTC. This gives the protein CASSKGQGIYEQYF.

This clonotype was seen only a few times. The CDR3 DNA follows: TGTGCCAGCAGTCCTAACCGGGGAGCCTACGAGCAGTACTTC. Its translation is CASSPNRGAYEQYF. The chain uses TRBV12-3 or TRBV12-4 and TRBJ2-1; weak D call: TRBD2 (5 bases). The J call may be faulty, since TRBJ2-7 better matches the DNA end. The CDR3 totals 14 residues.

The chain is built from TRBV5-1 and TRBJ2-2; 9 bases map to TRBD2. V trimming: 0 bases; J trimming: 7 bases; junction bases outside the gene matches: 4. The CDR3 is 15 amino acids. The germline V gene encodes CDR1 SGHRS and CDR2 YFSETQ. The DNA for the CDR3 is TGCGCCAGCAGCTTGGAATTAGCGGGAGACGGGGAGCTGTTTTTT. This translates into CASSLELAGDGELFF.

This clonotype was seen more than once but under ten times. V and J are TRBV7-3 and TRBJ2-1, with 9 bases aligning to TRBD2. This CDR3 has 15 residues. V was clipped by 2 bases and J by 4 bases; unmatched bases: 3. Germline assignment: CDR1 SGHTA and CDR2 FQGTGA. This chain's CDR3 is CASSLRGGGYNEQFF. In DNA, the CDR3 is TGTGCCAGCAGCTTACGCGGGGGGGGTTACAATGAGCAGTTCTTC.

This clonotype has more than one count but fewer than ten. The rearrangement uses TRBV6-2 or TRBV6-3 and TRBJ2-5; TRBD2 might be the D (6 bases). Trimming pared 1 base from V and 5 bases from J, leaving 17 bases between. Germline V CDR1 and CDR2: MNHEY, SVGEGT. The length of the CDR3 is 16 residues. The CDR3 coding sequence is TGTGCCAGCAGTTACTGGGCTGGACCTGGAGGGGAGACCCAGTACTTC. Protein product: CASSYWAGPGGETQYF.

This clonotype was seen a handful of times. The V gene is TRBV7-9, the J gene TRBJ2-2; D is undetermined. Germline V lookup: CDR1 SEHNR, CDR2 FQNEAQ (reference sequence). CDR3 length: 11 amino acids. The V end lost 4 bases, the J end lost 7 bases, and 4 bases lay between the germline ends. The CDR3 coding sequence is TGTGCCAGCAGCTCTCGCGGGGAGCTGTTTTTT. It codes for CASSSRGELFF.

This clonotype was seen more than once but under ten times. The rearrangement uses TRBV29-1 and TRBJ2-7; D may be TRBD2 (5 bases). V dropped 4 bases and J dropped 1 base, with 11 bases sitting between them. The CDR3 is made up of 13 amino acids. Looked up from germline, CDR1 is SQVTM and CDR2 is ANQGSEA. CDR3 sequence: CSVVGTRSYEQYF. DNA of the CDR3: TGCAGCGTTGTCGGTACTAGATCCTACGAGCAGTACTTC.

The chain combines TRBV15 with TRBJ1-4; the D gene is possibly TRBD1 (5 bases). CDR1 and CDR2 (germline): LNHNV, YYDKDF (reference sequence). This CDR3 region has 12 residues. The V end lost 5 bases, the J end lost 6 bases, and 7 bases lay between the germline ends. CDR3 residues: CATSGADEKLFF. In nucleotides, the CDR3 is TGTGCCACCAGCGGGGCCGATGAAAAACTGTTTTTT.